This is a list of T cell receptor beta chains from one sample in a study of blood T cell repertoires in COVID-19. Produced via immunoSEQ multiplex PCR; TCRdb's table is partial and in-frame only. Of a few hundred thousand clones in the sample, about nine tenths were seen once. Sequencing was done on a sample of PBMCs or T cells enriched from blood (not recorded which). The receptor source for this set is a man aged 25-45 years in a cohort exposed to, infected with or recovered from COVID-19 (not recorded which). Each CDR3 is given with its conserved first and last residue. Each record gives: clone size, J gene, D gene, V gene, CDR3 protein, CDR3 DNA. D genes are given only for firm matches. Rows give clone size only sometimes, using once, few, many, or a class for an expanded clone.

-,TRBJ2-3,TRBD2,TRBV11-2,CASSSPSGGGDTQYF,TGTGCCAGCAGCTCCCCCTCGGGAGGGGGAGATACGCAGTATTTT
once,TRBJ2-2,-,TRBV7-3,CASSPGSDTGELFF,TGTGCCAGCAGCCCTGGCTCTGACACCGGGGAGCTGTTTTTT
-,TRBJ1-2,-,TRBV27,CASSFAGGSSYTF,TGTGCCAGCAGTTTCGCGGGCGGGTCGAGCTACACCTTC
many,TRBJ2-5,-,TRBV2,CASSVIGRPQETQYF,TGTGCCAGCAGTGTAATCGGGAGACCTCAAGAGACCCAGTACTTC
-,TRBJ2-7,-,TRBV4-2,CASSQAIRGYEQYF,TGTGCCAGCAGCCAAGCTATAAGGGGCTACGAGCAGTACTTC
-,TRBJ1-2,-,TRBV6-5,CASTTDQRYGYTF,TGTGCCAGCACGACAGACCAGCGCTATGGCTACACCTTC
once,TRBJ2-1,TRBD2,TRBV5-6,CASSWLAGATYNEQFF,TGTGCCAGCAGCTGGCTAGCGGGAGCCACCTACAATGAGCAGTTCTTC
-,TRBJ2-1,-,TRBV28,CASSLDSRSYNEQFF,TGTGCCAGCAGTTTAGACTCTAGGTCCTACAATGAGCAGTTCTTC
-,TRBJ2-7,TRBD1,TRBV18,CASSQGQGDEQYF,TGTGCCAGCTCACAGGGACAGGGAGACGAGCAGTACTTC
-,TRBJ1-4,-,TRBV9,CASSVGVAATNEKLFF,TGTGCCAGCAGCGTAGGGGTAGCAGCAACTAATGAAAAACTGTTTTTT
-,TRBJ2-1,-,TRBV6-1,CASSARLDIPPNEQFF,TGTGCCAGCAGTGCCCGACTAGATATCCCCCCCAATGAGCAGTTCTTC
-,TRBJ1-6,-,TRBV28,CASSFRVPYNSPLHF,TGTGCCAGCAGTTTCAGGGTCCCCTATAATTCACCCCTCCACTTT
-,TRBJ2-5,-,TRBV27,CASSLSFPMTAYQETQYF,TGTGCCAGCAGTTTATCGTTTCCCATGACAGCGTACCAAGAGACCCAGTACTTC
few,TRBJ2-7,-,TRBV6-2/TRBV6-3,CASSYSGRGRYEQYF,TGTGCCAGCAGTTACTCCGGGCGGGGGCGTTACGAGCAGTACTTC
-,TRBJ2-1,-,TRBV7-2,CASSSPSESARNEQFF,TGTGCCAGCAGCTCTCCGTCCGAATCGGCGAGGAATGAGCAGTTCTTC
-,TRBJ2-7,-,TRBV2,CASGGQPSSYEQYF,TGTGCCAGCGGCGGACAGCCCTCCTCCTACGAGCAGTACTTC
-,TRBJ2-3,TRBD2,TRBV18,CASSPKRLAGAGDTQYF,TGTGCCAGCTCACCAAAGAGGCTAGCGGGAGCGGGAGATACGCAGTATTTT
-,TRBJ2-7,TRBD1,TRBV13,CASSSRDRGRREQYF,TGTGCCAGCAGCTCACGGGACAGGGGTCGTCGGGAGCAGTACTTC
once,TRBJ1-4,-,TRBV3-1/TRBV3-2,CASSQETGPNMKLFF,TGTGCCAGCAGCCAGGAGACAGGACCTAATATGAAACTGTTTTTT
-,TRBJ2-2,-,TRBV11-3,CASSFATWTGELFF,TGTGCCAGCAGCTTTGCAACATGGACCGGGGAGCTGTTTTTT
-,TRBJ2-1,TRBD1,TRBV24-1,CATSELTGTGNNEQFF,TGTGCCACCAGTGAGCTAACCGGGACAGGGAACAATGAGCAGTTCTTC
-,TRBJ1-1,-,TRBV12-3/TRBV12-4,CASRDQGYTEAFF,TGTGCCAGCAGAGATCAGGGTTACACTGAAGCTTTCTTT
-,TRBJ2-6,-,TRBV6-5,CASSTQGTGANVLTF,TGTGCCAGCAGTACCCAGGGGACTGGGGCCAACGTCCTGACTTTC
-,TRBJ2-5,TRBD2,TRBV19,CASSIIPGRLGETQYF,TGTGCCAGTAGTATTATTCCCGGGAGGCTTGGGGAGACCCAGTACTTC
-,TRBJ2-1,TRBD1,TRBV11-2,CASRPGQGHRSYNEQFF,TGTGCCAGCAGACCCGGACAGGGCCATAGGTCCTACAATGAGCAGTTCTTC
few,TRBJ2-6,TRBD2,TRBV6-2/TRBV6-3,CASSLLLAGGPGANVLTF,TGTGCCAGCAGCCTCCTCCTAGCGGGAGGGCCTGGGGCCAACGTCCTGACTTTC
-,TRBJ1-3,-,TRBV27,CASSLTGGSGNTIYF,TGTGCCAGCAGTTTAACCGGGGGATCTGGAAACACCATATATTTT
-,TRBJ1-2,-,TRBV6-5,CASSLAGGTF,TGTGCCAGCAGTTTGGCCGGGGGAACCTTC
-,TRBJ2-5,-,TRBV27,CASRRSGNQETQYF,TGTGCCAGCCGGCGTAGCGGCAACCAAGAGACCCAGTACTTC
few,TRBJ2-3,TRBD2,TRBV19,CASSSQSGVDTDTQYF,TGTGCCAGTAGCTCCCAGAGCGGGGTAGACACAGATACGCAGTATTTT
-,TRBJ2-7,-,TRBV28,CASTPRVFREQYF,TGTGCCAGCACCCCCCGTGTCTTCCGCGAGCAGTACTTC
-,TRBJ1-5,-,TRBV9,CASSAYSNQPQHF,TGTGCCAGCAGCGCGTATAGCAATCAGCCCCAGCATTTT
-,TRBJ2-3,-,TRBV3-1/TRBV3-2,CASSVVGGDTQYF,TGTGCCAGCTCTGTAGTAGGGGGAGATACGCAGTATTTT
-,TRBJ2-1,TRBD1,TRBV5-1,CASSVAGGAGVEQFF,TGCGCCAGCAGCGTAGCAGGGGGCGCTGGTGTTGAGCAGTTCTTC
-,TRBJ2-2,-,TRBV2,CASRPRSTGELFF,TGTGCCAGCAGGCCTAGAAGCACCGGGGAGCTGTTTTTT
-,TRBJ2-7,TRBD2,TRBV7-2,CASSLASGTSGFGSYEQYF,TGTGCCAGCAGCTTAGCATCCGGGACTAGCGGATTTGGCTCCTACGAGCAGTACTTC
few,TRBJ1-2,-,TRBV28,CASSLGTGFYGYTF,TGTGCCAGCAGTTTGGGAACAGGTTTTTATGGCTACACCTTC
-,TRBJ2-1,TRBD2,TRBV18,CASPETSGLADKQFF,TGTGCCAGCCCAGAGACGTCAGGGCTAGCGGATAAGCAGTTCTTC
few,TRBJ1-2,-,TRBV27,CASRLGQQQSYGYTF,TGTGCCAGCAGACTAGGACAGCAGCAGAGCTATGGCTACACCTTC
many,TRBJ2-3,TRBD1,TRBV29-1,CSGKTGGDADTQYF,TGCAGCGGCAAGACAGGGGGCGACGCAGATACGCAGTATTTT
-,TRBJ2-7,TRBD2,TRBV28,CASSLSTRGLAGGPLDEQYF,TGTGCCAGCAGTTTATCCACCCGAGGACTAGCGGGAGGGCCGTTGGACGAGCAGTACTTC
-,TRBJ2-6,-,TRBV2,CASSESRVGANVLTF,TGTGCCAGCAGTGAAAGCAGGGTGGGGGCCAACGTCCTGACTTTC
-,TRBJ1-3,-,TRBV7-8,CASSLSAGPDGNTIYF,TGTGCCAGCAGCTTATCCGCGGGACCGGATGGAAACACCATATATTTT
once,TRBJ2-3,TRBD1,TRBV5-1,CASSRSTGTNTDTQYF,TGCGCCAGCAGCCGTTCGACAGGGACCAACACAGATACGCAGTATTTT
-,TRBJ1-1,-,TRBV28,CASKYQIPRDTEAFF,TGTGCCAGCAAGTATCAGATACCGAGGGACACTGAAGCTTTCTTT
-,TRBJ2-5,-,TRBV6-5,CASKRQTLQETQYF,TGTGCCAGCAAGAGGCAGACTCTCCAAGAGACCCAGTACTTC
once,TRBJ1-5,-,TRBV7-9,CASSFSEDQPQHF,TGTGCCAGCAGCTTTTCAGAGGATCAGCCCCAGCATTTT
-,TRBJ2-7,-,TRBV5-6,CASSSDSFYEQYF,TGTGCCAGCAGCTCGGACAGCTTCTACGAGCAGTACTTC
-,TRBJ2-1,TRBD2,TRBV2,CASSEDTAGGLF,TGTGCCAGCAGTGAAGACACAGCGGGAGGGCTCTTC
-,TRBJ2-7,-,TRBV19,CATSPAGWAYEQYF,TGTGCCACCTCCCCTGCCGGGTGGGCCTACGAGCAGTACTTC
-,TRBJ2-1,TRBD2,TRBV7-2,CASSLPTLAGGNYYNEQFF,TGTGCCAGCAGCTTACCCACGCTAGCGGGAGGCAACTACTACAATGAGCAGTTCTTC
-,TRBJ2-3,-,TRBV29-1,CSVEGQDTQYF,TGCAGCGTGGAGGGGCAAGATACGCAGTATTTT